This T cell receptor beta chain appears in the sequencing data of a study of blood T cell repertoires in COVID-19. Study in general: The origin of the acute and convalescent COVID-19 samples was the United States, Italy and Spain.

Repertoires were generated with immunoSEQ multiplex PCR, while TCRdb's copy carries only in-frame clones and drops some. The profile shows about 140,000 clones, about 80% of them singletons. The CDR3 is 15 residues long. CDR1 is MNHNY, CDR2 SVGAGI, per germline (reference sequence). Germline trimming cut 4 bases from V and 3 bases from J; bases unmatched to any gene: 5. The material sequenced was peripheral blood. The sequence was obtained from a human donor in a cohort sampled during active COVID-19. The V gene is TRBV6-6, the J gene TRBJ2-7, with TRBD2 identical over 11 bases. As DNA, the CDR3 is TGTGCCAGCAGTTCCACTAGCGGGGGCAGCTACGAGCAGTACTTC. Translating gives CASSSTSGGSYEQYF.